What follows is one T cell receptor beta chain and its context. It lacks a known antigen. There are no base qualities to consult, and no much larger clone falls within one base. What the treatment or condition label conveys for this sample: in vitro stimulation with specific CMV peptide epitopes to enrich CMV-specific T cells. This sample is part of a study of T cell repertoires in cytomegalovirus infection (dated by TCRdb to about 2019). In terms of the full investigation: Peptide stimulations targeted recently identified HLA-C-restricted CMV epitopes, whose presentation resists viral immunomodulation, together with well-studied HLA-B-restricted epitopes. The HLA type of each donor mattered for the analysis, because public TCR beta signatures pointed to carriage of CMV infection along with the matching HLA type. Study-level results and caveats: In both this cohort and an independent cohort of 352 donors, the cumulative frequency of public TCR beta family members distinguished carriers of CMV infection plus the relevant HLA type. The ex vivo response was dominated by HLA-C-restricted CMV-specific TCR beta clonotypes, which also provided the single most frequent clonotype in two of eight donors.

Instrument on record: Illumina HiSeq 1500. The raw public reads went through TCRdb reprocessing: fastp at Q25, MiXCR clone calling, in-frame beta chains kept. A single entry per CDR3 protein holds the most common genes and DNA from its merged rows. The table for this sample lists some 590,000 distinct CDR3 sequences; about 39% of them were counted only once. More than 40% of the sample lies in the top ten. Sequencing used cultured PBMCs, obtained from culture after CMV antigen stimulation. The source of this sequence is a human donor in good health (CMV status not recorded). Some clones in this sample may be carry-over from other donors' samples.

The CDR3: CASSLTAFQPTEAFF. Read as DNA, the sequence is TGTGCCAGCAGTTTAACGGCCTTCCAGCCCACTGAAGCTTTCTTT. The chain employs TRBV28 and TRBJ1-1; too little of a D gene remains to name it. Inclusive of the bounding cysteine and phenylalanine, the CDR3 is 15 residues long. Just CDR3 DNA is preserved here, 45 bases in frame from base 1. In the germline V gene, CDR1 corresponds to MDHEN and CDR2 to SYDVKM. Trimming removed 2 bases from V and 4 bases from J, leaving 14 bases between the germline ends.